This TCR beta chain comes out of a study of blood T cell repertoires in COVID-19. Study as a whole: COVID-19 samples from acute and convalescent phases originated in the United States, Italy and Spain.

In the study's own analysis: Amplification of reference gene primers provided the estimated nucleated cell counts. Clones were sequenced by immunoSEQ multiplex PCR, and TCRdb holds only the in-frame ones, with some missing. The DNA gave D and trimming, while V, J and clone size come from that table. Here the sample spans roughly 160,000 clones, roughly 86% being singletons. Losses at the gene ends were 0 bases for V and 4 bases for J; bases not matched to a gene: 11. This CDR3 has 17 amino acids. CDR1 SGDLS and CDR2 YYNGEE come from the germline V gene. The J gene is TRBJ2-5, the V gene TRBV9; 8 bases map to TRBD2. The material sequenced was peripheral blood. This TCR came from a woman older than 75 with COVID-19, enrolled during active disease. CDR3 sequence (DNA): TGTGCCAGCAGCGTAGGAAGGGTGACTAGCGTCCCAGAGACCCAGTACTTC. It yields the protein CASSVGRVTSVPETQYF.